This TCR beta chain derives from a study of early T cells in non-severe SARS-CoV-2 infection. V lost 2 bases, J lost 15 bases, and 8 bases stayed unmatched. CDR1 MNHEY and CDR2 SVGEGT come from the germline V gene. The CDR3 sequence is 13 residues long. Findings and caveats of the study: Using VDJdb, the matching emphasized anti-spike CD8 responses while missing private and CD4 specificities.

Unique molecular identifiers tagged individual cDNA molecules. TCRdb re-called the 5' RACE reads through MiXCR, storing one row per CDR3 protein. Of some 26,000 distinct CDR3 sequences listed, roughly 4.4% were seen once; the top ten hold roughly 10%. In this sample, this clonotype turned up many times. Its antigen remains unidentified. The chain uses TRBV6-2 or TRBV6-3 and TRBJ2-1, with 9 nucleotides matching TRBD1. This sequence was found in an adult who was a healthcare worker with PCR-confirmed SARS-CoV-2 infection or an uninfected control (not recorded which). Sequenced material: whole blood. CDR3 sequence: CASSYDGTGNRFF. The CDR3 DNA is TGTGCCAGCAGTTACGACGGGACAGGGAACCGGTTCTTC.